Here is one T cell receptor (beta chain) with its context. The antigen it binds to is not known. Base qualities were left out, and no much larger clone turns up one base away. Each donor gave one peripheral blood draw, approximately 120 mL on average, collected into heparinised tubes. Using a panel that included CD45RO, CCR7, CD25, CD127, CD95 and CD27, naive, central memory, regulatory and stem cell-like memory CD4+ T cells were sorted on a BD FACSAria II. A purity above 95% was achieved for all sorted populations. PBMCs were isolated immediately by Lymphoprep density gradient centrifugation and stained directly without culture. So that batch effects would be minimized, each experiment stained and sorted samples in pairs, pairing one healthy donor with one patient. V was cut back by 6 bases and J by 3 bases, leaving a gap of 17 bases between them. Reading the germline V gene (reference sequence) gives CDR1 MNHEY and CDR2 SMNVEV. The CDR3, from cysteine to phenylalanine, totals 15 residues. Only the CDR3 DNA is retained, 45 bases long and in frame from the first base.

The data originate from a study of beta chain features in type 1 diabetes (dated by TCRdb to the late 2010s). For context, the study as a whole: Patients and healthy donors did not differ in mean age, gender distribution, total cell number or subset yield. A total of approximately 110,000,000 sorted cells were examined across all samples, and a strong correlation was observed between cell number per subset and RNA yield. In the study, TCRB repertoires of sorted circulating CD4+ T cell subsets from recently diagnosed type 1 diabetes patients were compared with those of matched healthy donors. Whereas all 28 donors provided naive and central memory subsets, regulatory and stem cell-like memory subsets were isolated from just 8 patients and roughly 8 healthy donors. Broad study findings and their caveats: Naive, central memory and regulatory TCRB repertoires appeared to be more similar among patients than among healthy donors. Only small numbers of individuals were included in the HLA sub-analyses, which left unresolved whether HLA type had any influence on TCRB rearrangement. Because cDNA was sequenced instead of genomic DNA, highly expressing activated cells could be over-represented, though the groups showed no difference in activation or CD3 levels. Patients with type 1 diabetes made fewer insertions and deleted more nucleotides at VDJ recombination sites, implying thymic rearrangement abnormalities. A moderate but significant shortening of TCRB CDR3 length was observed in type 1 diabetes patients in all four CD4+ subsets. Shorter templates might have been favored by PCR, but patient and control samples were amplified and corrected together, so both groups would have been affected equally by any skew.

All of the isolated RNA was reverse transcribed with the High Capacity cDNA Reverse Transcription Kit, so expressed TCRB transcripts were sequenced. Naive, central memory and regulatory T cell samples underwent deep immunoSEQ sequencing, averaging about 3.57 million total reads per sample. Sorted cells were lysed in RLT buffer, and RNA was extracted using DNase-treated RNeasy Micro or Mini kits according to cell number. Each cell subset was processed on its own to prevent cross-contamination, while patient and healthy donor samples were processed together. TCRB sequences were amplified from cDNA with the immunoSEQ multiplex PCR, producing 87-bp fragments spanning the CDR3 region. Sequencing of the amplicons was done on the Illumina HiSeq platform. In the paper's pipeline: Synthetic template baselines were used to correct PCR bias computationally, reads within Hamming distance 2 were collapsed, and singletons that could not be merged were discarded. By aligning reads against IMGT, V, D and J genes, CDR3 length, and insertions or deletions at six rearrangement sites were assigned. Within each subset, clonotype counts were normalized to the number of sorted cells before true diversity and Gini coefficients were calculated with the tcR R package. The overlap coefficient, calculated on TCRB nucleotide sequences, was used to quantify repertoire sharing. As a proxy for the pre-selection repertoire, out-of-frame TCRB sequences from naive cells were analyzed. As stored in TCRdb, this immuneACCESS dataset retains in-frame rearrangements with V and J assigned. A fraction of the clones does not appear; measured against another copy, unresolved V genes explain less than half of the discrepancy, and the remainder lacks a known reason. Clonal size and the V and J genes are those of that table, whereas D and trimming came from the DNA. In all, the sample holds 860,000 or so clones, and roughly 17% of those were seen once. The ten largest clones add up to 0.023% of the sample.

The sample was naive CD4+ T cells from blood. Interpreted using the paper, the cell subset or site label stands for: true naive CD4+ T cells. This clonotype originated in a woman between 18 and 30 years old in good health. This sequence uses TRBV27 and TRBJ2-5; D gene: possibly TRBD2, on 8 matching bases. The CDR3 in this case is CASSGRGQPEETQYF. At the DNA level, the sequence is TGTGCCAGCAGCGGGAGGGGACAGCCTGAAGAGACCCAGTACTTC.